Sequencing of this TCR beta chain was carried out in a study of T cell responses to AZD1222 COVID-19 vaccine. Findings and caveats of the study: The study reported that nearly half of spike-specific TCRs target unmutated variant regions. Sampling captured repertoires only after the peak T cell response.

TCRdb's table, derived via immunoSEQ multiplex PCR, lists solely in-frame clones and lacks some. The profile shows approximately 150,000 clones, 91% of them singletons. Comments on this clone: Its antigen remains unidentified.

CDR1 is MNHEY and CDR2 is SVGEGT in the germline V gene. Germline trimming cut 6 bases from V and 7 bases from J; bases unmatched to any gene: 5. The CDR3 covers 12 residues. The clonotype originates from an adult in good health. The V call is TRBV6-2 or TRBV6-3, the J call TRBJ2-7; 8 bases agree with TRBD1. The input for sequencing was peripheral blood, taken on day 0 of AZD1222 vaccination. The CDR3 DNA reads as TGTGCCAGCAGCTGGACAGGGAATGAGCAGTACTTC. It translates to CASSWTGNEQYF.